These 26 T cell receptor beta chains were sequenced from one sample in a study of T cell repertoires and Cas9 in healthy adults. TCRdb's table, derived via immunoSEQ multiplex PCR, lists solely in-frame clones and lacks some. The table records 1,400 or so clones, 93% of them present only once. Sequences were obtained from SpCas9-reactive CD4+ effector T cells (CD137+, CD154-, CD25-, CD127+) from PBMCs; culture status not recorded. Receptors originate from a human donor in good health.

CDR3 DNA: TGTGCCAGCAGTTTTAGGTTTAACTATGGCTACACCTTC. Its protein is CASSFRFNYGYTF. V usage is TRBV27 and J usage is TRBJ1-2; D unresolved. The CDR3 contains 13 residues. CDR1 MNHEY and CDR2 SMNVEV come from the germline V gene (reference sequence). Trimming took off 3 bases at V and 1 base at J, with 6 bases between the two ends.

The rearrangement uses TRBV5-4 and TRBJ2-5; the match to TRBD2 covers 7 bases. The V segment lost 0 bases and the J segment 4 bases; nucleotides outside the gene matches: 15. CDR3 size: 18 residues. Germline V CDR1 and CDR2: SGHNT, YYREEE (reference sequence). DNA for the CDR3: TGTGCCAGCAGCTTGGGGCTCCCGCGGGAGCGGGTAGGAGAGACCCAGTACTTC. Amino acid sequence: CASSLGLPRERVGETQYF.

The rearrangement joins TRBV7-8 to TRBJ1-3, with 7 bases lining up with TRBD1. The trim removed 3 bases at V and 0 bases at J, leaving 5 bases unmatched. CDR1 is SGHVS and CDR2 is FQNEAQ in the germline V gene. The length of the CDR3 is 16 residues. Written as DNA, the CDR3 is TGTGCCAGCAGCTTGACAGGGAGCACCTCTGGAAACACCATATATTTT. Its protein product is CASSLTGSTSGNTIYF. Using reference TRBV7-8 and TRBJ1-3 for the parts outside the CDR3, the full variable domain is GAGVSQSPRYKVAKRGQDVALRCDPISGHVSLFWYQQALGQGPEFLTYFQNEAQLDKSGLPSDRFFAERPEGSVSTLKIQRTQQEDSAVYLCASSLTGSTSGNTIYFGEGSWLTVV.

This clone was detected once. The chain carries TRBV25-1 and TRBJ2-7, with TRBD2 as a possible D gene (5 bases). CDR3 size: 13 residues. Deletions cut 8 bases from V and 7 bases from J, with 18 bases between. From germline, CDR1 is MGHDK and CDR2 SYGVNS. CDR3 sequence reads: CASGGRDSGEQYV. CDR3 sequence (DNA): TGTGCCAGCGGCGGTCGTGACTCGGGGGAGCAGTACGTC.

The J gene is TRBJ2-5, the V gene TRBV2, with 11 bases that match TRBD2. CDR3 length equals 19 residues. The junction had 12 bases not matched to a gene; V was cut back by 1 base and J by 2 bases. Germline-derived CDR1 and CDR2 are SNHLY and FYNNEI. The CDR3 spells CASSEGRTSGRGLQETQYF. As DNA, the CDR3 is TGTGCCAGCAGTGAAGGGAGGACTAGCGGGCGAGGGTTACAAGAGACCCAGTACTTC.

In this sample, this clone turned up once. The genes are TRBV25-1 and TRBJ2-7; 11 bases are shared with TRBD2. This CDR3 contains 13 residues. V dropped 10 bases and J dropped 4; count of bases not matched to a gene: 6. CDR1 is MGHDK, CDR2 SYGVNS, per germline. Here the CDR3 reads CATLGTSGYEQYV. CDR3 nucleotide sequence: TGTGCCACCTTGGGGACTAGCGGTTACGAGCAGTACGTC.

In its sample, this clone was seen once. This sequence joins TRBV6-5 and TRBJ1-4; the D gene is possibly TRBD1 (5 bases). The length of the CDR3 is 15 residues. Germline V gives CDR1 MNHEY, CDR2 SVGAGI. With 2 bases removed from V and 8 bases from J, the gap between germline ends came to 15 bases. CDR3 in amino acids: CASSYLGQGGEKLFF. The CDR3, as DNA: TGTGCCAGCAGTTACCTGGGGCAGGGAGGAGAAAAACTGTTTTTT.

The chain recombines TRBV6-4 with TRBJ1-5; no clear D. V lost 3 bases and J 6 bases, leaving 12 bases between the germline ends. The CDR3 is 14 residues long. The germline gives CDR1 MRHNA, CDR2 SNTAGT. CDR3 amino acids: CASSEEVGRQPQHF. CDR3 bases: TGTGCCAGCAGTGAGGAAGTAGGGCGTCAGCCCCAGCATTTT.

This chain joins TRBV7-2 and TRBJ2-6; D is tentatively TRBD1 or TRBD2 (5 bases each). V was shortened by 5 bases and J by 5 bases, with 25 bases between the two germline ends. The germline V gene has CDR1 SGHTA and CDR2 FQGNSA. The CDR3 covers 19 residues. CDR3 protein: CASSRDVRDGQSRANVLTF. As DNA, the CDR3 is TGTGCCAGCAGCCGGGATGTCAGAGACGGACAAAGTCGGGCCAACGTCCTGACTTTC.

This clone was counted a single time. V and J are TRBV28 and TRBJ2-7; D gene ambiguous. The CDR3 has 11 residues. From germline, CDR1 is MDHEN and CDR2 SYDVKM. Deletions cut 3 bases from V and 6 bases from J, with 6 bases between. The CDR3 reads CASSFLGEQYV. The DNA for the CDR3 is TGTGCCAGCAGTTTTTTAGGCGAGCAGTACGTC.

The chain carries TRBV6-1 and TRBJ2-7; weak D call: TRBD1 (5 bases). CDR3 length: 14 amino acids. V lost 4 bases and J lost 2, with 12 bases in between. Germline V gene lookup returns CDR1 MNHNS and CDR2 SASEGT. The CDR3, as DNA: TGTGCCAGCAGTGCCGACAGAGTTCCCTACGAGCAGTACTTC. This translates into CASSADRVPYEQYF.

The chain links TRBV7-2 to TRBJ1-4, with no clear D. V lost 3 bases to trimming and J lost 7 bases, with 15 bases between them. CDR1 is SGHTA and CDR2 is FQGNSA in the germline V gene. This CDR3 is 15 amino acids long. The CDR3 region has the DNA TGTGCCAGCAGCTTGCGGTCAGCCCGGGGTGAAAAACTGTTTTTT. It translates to CASSLRSARGEKLFF.

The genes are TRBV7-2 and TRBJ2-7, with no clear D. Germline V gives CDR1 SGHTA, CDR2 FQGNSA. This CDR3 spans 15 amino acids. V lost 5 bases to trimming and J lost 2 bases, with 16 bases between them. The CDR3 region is CASSRTDLMTYEQYF. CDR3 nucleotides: TGTGCCAGCAGCCGGACCGACTTGATGACCTACGAGCAGTACTTC.

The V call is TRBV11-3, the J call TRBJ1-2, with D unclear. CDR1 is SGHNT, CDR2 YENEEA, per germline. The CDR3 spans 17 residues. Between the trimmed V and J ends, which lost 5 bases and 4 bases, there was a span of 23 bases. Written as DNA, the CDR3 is TGTGCCAGCAGCGCGAATTCCAATCTCGGAAAGACCTATGGCTACACCTTC. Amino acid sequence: CASSANSNLGKTYGYTF.

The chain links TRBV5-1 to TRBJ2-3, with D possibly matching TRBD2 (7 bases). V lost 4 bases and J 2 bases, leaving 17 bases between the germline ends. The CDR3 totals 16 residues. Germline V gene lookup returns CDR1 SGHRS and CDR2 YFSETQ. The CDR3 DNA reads TGCGCCAGCAGCCGAGGGGGGAGGGTGCCCACAGATACGCAGTATTTT. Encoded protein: CASSRGGRVPTDTQYF. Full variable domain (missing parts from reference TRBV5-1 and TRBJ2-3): KAGVTQTPRYLIKTRGQQVTLSCSPISGHRSVSWYQQTPGQGLQFLFEYFSETQRNKGNFPGRFSGRQFSNSRSEMNVSTLELGDSALYLCASSRGGRVPTDTQYFGPGTRLTVL.

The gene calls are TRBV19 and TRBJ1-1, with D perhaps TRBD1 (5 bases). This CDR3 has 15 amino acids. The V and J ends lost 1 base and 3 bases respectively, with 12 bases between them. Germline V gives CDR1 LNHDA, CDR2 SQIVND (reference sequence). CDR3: CASSIVSRGDTEAFF. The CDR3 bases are TGTGCCAGTAGTATAGTGTCTCGGGGGGACACTGAAGCTTTCTTT.

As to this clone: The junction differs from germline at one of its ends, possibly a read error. The CDR3 is CASTTGGLSSYTEQFF. The CDR3 DNA reads as TGTGCCAGCACCACAGGGGGCTTGAGCTCCTACACTGAGCAGTTCTTC. This chain joins TRBV2 and TRBJ2-1, with TRBD1 matching over 9 bases. The germline CDR1 and CDR2 sequences are SNHLY and FYNNEI. The CDR3 covers 16 residues. The full variable domain, rest sourced from reference TRBV2 and TRBJ2-1, is EPEVTQTPSHQVTQMGQEVILRCVPISNHLYFYWYRQILGQKVEFLVSFYNNEISEKSEIFDDQFSVERPDGSNFTLKIRSTKLEDSAMYFCASTTGGLSSYTEQFFGPGTRLTVL.

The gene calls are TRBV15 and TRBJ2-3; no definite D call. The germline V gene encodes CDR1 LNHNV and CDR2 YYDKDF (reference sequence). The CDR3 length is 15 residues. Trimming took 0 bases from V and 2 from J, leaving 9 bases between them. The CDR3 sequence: CATSREGRPTDTQYF. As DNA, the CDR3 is TGTGCCACCAGCAGAGAGGGCAGACCCACAGATACGCAGTATTTT.

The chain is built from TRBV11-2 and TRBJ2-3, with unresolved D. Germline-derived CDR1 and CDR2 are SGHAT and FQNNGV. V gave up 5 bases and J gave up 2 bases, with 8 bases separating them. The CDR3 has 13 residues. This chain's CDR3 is CASSGRNTDTQYF. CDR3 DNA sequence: TGTGCCAGCAGCGGGCGGAACACAGATACGCAGTATTTT.

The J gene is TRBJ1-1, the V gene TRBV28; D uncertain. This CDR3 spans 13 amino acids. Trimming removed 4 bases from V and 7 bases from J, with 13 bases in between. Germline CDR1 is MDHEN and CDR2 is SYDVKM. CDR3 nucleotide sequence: TGTGCCAGCAGTTCAAGGATCTGGGATGAAGCTTTCTTT. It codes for CASSSRIWDEAFF.

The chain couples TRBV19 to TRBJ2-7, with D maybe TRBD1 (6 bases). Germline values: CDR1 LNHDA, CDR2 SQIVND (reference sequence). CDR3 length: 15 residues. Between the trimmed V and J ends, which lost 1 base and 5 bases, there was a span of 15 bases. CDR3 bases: TGTGCCAGTAGTATAGCGTCGCAGGGGAACCACGAGCAGTACTTC. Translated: CASSIASQGNHEQYF.

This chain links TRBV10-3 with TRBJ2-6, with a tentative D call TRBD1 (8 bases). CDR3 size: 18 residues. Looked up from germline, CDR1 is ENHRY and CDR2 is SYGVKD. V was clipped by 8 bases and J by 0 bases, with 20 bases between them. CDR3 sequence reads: CAIAQGGPGNSGANVLTF. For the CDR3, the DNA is TGTGCCATCGCACAGGGGGGGCCGGGAAACTCTGGGGCCAACGTCCTGACTTTC.

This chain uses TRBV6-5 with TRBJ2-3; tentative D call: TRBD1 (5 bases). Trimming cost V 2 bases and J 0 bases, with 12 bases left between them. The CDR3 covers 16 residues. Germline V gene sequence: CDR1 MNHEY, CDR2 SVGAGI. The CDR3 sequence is CASSYGAIASTDTQYF. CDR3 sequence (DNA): TGTGCCAGCAGTTACGGGGCAATAGCTAGCACAGATACGCAGTATTTT.

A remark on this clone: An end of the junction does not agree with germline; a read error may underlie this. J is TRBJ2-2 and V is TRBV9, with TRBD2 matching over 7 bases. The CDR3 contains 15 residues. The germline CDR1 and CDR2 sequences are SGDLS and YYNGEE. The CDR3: CARSLGGESTGELFF. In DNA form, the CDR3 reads TGTGCCCGCAGCCTGGGGGGGGAATCCACCGGGGAGCTGTTTTTT. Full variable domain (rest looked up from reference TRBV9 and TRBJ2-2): DSGVTQTPKHLITATGQRVTLRCSPRSGDLSVYWYQQSLDQGLQFLIQYYNGEERAKGNILERFSAQQFPDLHSELNLSSLELGDSALYFCARSLGGESTGELFFGEGSRLTVL.

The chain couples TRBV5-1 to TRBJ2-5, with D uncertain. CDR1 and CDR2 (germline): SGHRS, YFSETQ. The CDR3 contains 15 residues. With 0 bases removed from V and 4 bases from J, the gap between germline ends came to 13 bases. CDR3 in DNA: TGCGCCAGCAGCTTGGGGGATGTTGGCGGAGAGACCCAGTACTTC. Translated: CASSLGDVGGETQYF.

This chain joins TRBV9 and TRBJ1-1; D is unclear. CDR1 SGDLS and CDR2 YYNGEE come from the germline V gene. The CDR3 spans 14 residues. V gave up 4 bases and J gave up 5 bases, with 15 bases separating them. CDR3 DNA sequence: TGTGCCAGCAGCCCGAGGGCCAGCTGGACTGAAGCTTTCTTT. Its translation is CASSPRASWTEAFF.